This T cell receptor (beta chain) stems from a study of blood T cell repertoires in COVID-19 (dated by TCRdb to 2020 to 2022). Turning to the overall study: The collaborator samples originated in the United States, Italy and Spain and spanned the acute and convalescent phases of COVID-19. The prospective study material was composed of cDNA or gDNA derived from T cells, B-cell-depleted T cells, or PBMCs. Subjects who had been exposed to COVID-19, were actively infected with it, or had recovered from it provided the deeply sampled blood TCRbeta repertoires that made up the dataset. A freely available public database, intended as a resource for researchers studying the immune response to SARS-CoV-2, is where the repertoires were released. Samples came from the ongoing ImmuneRACE study (first 160 participants) plus 1,254 subjects from 6 global collaborators. The sample metadata nearly always contained a de-identified subject ID, COVID-19 status, age in years and sex. Where available, HLA class I and class II types were taken from metadata supplied by the sample provider and were not determined by assay-based typing.

The CDR3 has 15 amino acids, counting the end cysteine and phenylalanine. Only the CDR3 part of the read is kept: 45 bases, read in frame from the first base. For this chain, trimming is 5 bases at the V end and 7 bases at the J end, and the number of junction bases without a gene match is 10. The germline V gene sets CDR1 to SGHTA and CDR2 to FQGNSA. TCRbeta CDR3 regions were amplified from genomic DNA using the immunoSEQ Assay, a bias-controlled multiplex PCR. Processing in the source paper ran as follows. The number of nucleated cells in each sample was estimated from the amplification of reference gene primers within the assay. Sequence reads were collapsed and filtered to measure the absolute abundance of every unique TCRbeta CDR3 rearrangement. For each sample, productive Simpson clonality was calculated as the square root of Simpson's diversity index over productive rearrangements. Drawn from immuneACCESS, this table holds only the in-frame rearrangements with V and J called that TCRdb kept. Clones are partly lost; checked studies trace under half to an unresolved V gene and leave the rest unexplained. The V and J calls and the clone size are those of that table, but D and trimming were determined from the DNA. In all, the sample holds 250,000 to 350,000 clones, and 65% to 85% of those were seen once. Clones ranked in the top ten supply more than 1.1% of the sample.

Study-wide findings and limitations: The amount of clinical and demographic metadata varied by source and participant and was provided uncurated.

One collaborating source in Seattle enrolled patients during active infection and followed them longitudinally through the course of disease. Collaborating institutions collected whole blood in K2EDTA tubes following their own protocols. For TCRbeta analysis, collaborator samples were shipped as frozen whole blood, as isolated PBMCs, or as DNA extracted from either sample type. Details on this clone: This clone's antigen is unknown. No quality values exist for individual bases; no much larger clone is one base distant.

Sequencing was performed on peripheral blood. The chain is encoded by TRBV7-2 joined to TRBJ1-4; 7 bases in between match TRBD1. The receptor was derived from a human donor with COVID-19, enrolled during active disease. The donor label of this sample is uncertain. The DNA sequence follows: TGTGCCAGCAGCCCCGTGCGGACAGGAGGTGAAAAACTGTTTTTT. Translation gives CASSPVRTGGEKLFF.